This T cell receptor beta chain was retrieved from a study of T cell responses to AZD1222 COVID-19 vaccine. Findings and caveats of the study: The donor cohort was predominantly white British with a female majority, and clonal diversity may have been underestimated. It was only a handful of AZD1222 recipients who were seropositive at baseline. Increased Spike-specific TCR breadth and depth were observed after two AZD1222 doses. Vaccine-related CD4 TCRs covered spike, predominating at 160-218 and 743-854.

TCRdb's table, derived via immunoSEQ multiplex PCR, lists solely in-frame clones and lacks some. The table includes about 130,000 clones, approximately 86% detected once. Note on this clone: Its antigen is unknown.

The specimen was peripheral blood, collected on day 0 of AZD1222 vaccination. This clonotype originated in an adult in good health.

The CDR3 is CASSNLRDSILSPLHF. In nucleotides, the CDR3 is TGTGCCAGCAGTAACCTCCGGGACAGTATTTTGTCACCCCTCCACTTT. The V call is TRBV27, the J call TRBJ1-6; 7 bases are shared with TRBD1. Germline V gene sequence: CDR1 MNHEY, CDR2 SMNVEV (reference sequence). V lost 5 bases to trimming and J lost 10 bases; unmatched junction nucleotides: 14. The CDR3 runs 16 residues.